The 3 T cell receptor beta chains below all came from one sample that was sequenced in a study of breast tumors, draining lymph nodes, adjacent tissues. Axillary draining lymph nodes of breast cancer patients supplied the node samples. TCRdb reprocessed the multiplex PCR reads via MiXCR and lists one record per CDR3 protein. The table includes 130,000 or so distinct CDR3 sequences, about 20% detected once. Sequencing was done on a sample of axillary lymph node tissue. Every receptor here comes from a female donor with breast cancer. Some clones in this sample may be carry-over from other donors' samples.

This clonotype appeared many times. V is TRBV7-8 and J is TRBJ2-7; possibly TRBD1 for D (6 bases). Trimming stripped 0 bases from V and 2 bases from J, with 14 bases between. The CDR3 is made up of 16 amino acids. The germline gives CDR1 SGHVS, CDR2 FQNEAQ. CDR3 DNA: TGTGCCAGCAGCTTAGCCACTCCAGGGGTCCCCTACGAGCAGTACTTC. This encodes CASSLATPGVPYEQYF.

V usage is TRBV19 and J usage is TRBJ2-1; maybe TRBD2 (6 bases). CDR1 is LNHDA, CDR2 SQIVND, per germline (reference sequence). The CDR3 has 13 amino acids. With 6 bases removed from V and 2 bases from J, the gap between germline ends came to 8 bases. The CDR3 coding sequence is TGTGCCAGTAGGGGGGGAACCTACAATGAGCAGTTCTTC. Amino acid sequence: CASRGGTYNEQFF.

This clonotype appeared many times. The chain recombines TRBV9 with TRBJ2-1; tentative D call: TRBD2 (5 bases). With 4 bases removed from V and 6 bases from J, the gap between germline ends came to 8 bases. The CDR3 spans 12 residues. Germline V gives CDR1 SGDLS, CDR2 YYNGEE. In DNA form, the CDR3 reads TGTGCCAGCAGCCCGGGGTTCAATGAGCAGTTCTTC. Its translation: CASSPGFNEQFF.